This paragraph reports one TCR beta chain. This record belongs to a study of blood T cell repertoires in COVID-19. Some clones are missing from TCRdb's copy, which holds only in-frame ones; the method was immunoSEQ multiplex PCR. This repertoire shows about 400,000 clones, approximately 90% found once; its top ten account for roughly 4.3%. Trimming took 1 base from V and 2 from J; bases not matched to a gene: 2. Germline V gives CDR1 LGHDT, CDR2 YNNKEL (reference sequence). The length of the CDR3 is 15 residues. This chain joins TRBV3-1 (or the pseudogene TRBV3-2) and TRBJ2-3; 8 bases agree with TRBD2. Sequences were obtained from peripheral blood. The clonotype originates from a woman aged 30 to 39 with acute or convalescent COVID-19. The CDR3 DNA reads TGTGCCAGCAGCCAAGGCGGGGGGTACACAGATACGCAGTATTTT. This codes for CASSQGGGYTDTQYF.